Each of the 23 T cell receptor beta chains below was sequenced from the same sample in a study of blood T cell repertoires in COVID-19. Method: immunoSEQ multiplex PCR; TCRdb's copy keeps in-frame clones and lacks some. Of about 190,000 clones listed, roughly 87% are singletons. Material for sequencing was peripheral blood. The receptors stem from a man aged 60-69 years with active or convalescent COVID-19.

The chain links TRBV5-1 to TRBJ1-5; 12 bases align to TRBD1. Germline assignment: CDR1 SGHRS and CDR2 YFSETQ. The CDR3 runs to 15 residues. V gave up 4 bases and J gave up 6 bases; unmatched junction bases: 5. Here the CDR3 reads CASSVGTGGSQPQHF. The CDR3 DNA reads TGCGCCAGCAGCGTCGGGACAGGGGGCAGTCAGCCCCAGCATTTT.

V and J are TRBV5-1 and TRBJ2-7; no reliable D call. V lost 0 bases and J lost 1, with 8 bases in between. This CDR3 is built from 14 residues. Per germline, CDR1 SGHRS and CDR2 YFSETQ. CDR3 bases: TGCGCCAGCAGCTTGGGCAGTCCTTCCTACGAGCAGTACTTC. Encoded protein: CASSLGSPSYEQYF.

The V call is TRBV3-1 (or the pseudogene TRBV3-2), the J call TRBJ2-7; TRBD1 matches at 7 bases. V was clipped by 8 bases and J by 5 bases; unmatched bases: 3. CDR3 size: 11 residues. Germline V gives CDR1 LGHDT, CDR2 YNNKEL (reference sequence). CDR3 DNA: TGTGCCAGCCGACAGGGCCACGAGCAGTACTTC. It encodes CASRQGHEQYF.

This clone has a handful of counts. The CDR3 bases are TGTGCCAGCTCACTGAATACAGGGGGCTCGGATGGCTACACCTTC. It is translated as CASSLNTGGSDGYTF. The gene calls are TRBV18 and TRBJ1-2, with 9 bases that match TRBD1. The germline CDR1 and CDR2 sequences are KGHSH and LQKENI. Trimming removed 4 bases from V and 6 bases from J; junction bases left unmatched: 9. The length of the CDR3 is 15 residues. Full variable domain (remainder filled in from reference TRBV18 and TRBJ1-2): NAGVMQNPRHLVRRRGQEARLRCSPMKGHSHVYWYRQLPEEGLKFMVYLQKENIIDESGMPKERFSAEFPKEGPSILRIQQVVRGDSAAYFCASSLNTGGSDGYTFGSGTRLTVV.

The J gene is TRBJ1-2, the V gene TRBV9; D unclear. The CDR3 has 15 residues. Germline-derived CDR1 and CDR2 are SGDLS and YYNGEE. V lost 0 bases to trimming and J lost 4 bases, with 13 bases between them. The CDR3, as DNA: TGTGCCAGCAGCGTAGCTTCAGGTAATCGCTATGGCTACACCTTC. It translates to CASSVASGNRYGYTF.

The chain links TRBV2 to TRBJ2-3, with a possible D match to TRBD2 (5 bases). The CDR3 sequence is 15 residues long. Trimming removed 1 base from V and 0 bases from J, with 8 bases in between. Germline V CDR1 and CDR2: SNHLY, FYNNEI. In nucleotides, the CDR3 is TGTGCCAGCAGTGAAGAGCGGATTAGCACAGATACGCAGTATTTT. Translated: CASSEERISTDTQYF.

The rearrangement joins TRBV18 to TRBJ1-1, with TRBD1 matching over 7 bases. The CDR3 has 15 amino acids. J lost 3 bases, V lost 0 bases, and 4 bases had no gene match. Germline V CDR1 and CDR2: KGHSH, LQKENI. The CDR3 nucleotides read TGTGCCAGCTCACCACCGAGGCAGGGGGACACTGAAGCTTTCTTT. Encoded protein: CASSPPRQGDTEAFF.

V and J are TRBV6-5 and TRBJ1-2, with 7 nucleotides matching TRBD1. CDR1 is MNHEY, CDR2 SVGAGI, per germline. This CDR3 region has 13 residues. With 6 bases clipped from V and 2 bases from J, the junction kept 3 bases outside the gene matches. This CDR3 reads CASRETGNYGYTF. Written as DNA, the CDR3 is TGTGCCAGCAGAGAGACAGGGAACTATGGCTACACCTTC.

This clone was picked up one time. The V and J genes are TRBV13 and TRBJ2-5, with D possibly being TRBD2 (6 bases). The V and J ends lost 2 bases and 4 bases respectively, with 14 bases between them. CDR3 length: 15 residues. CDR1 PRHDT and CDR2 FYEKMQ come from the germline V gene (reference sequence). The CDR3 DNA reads TGTGCCAGCAGCTTATTCGGGGACGGGGGAGAGACCCAGTACTTC. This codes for CASSLFGDGGETQYF.

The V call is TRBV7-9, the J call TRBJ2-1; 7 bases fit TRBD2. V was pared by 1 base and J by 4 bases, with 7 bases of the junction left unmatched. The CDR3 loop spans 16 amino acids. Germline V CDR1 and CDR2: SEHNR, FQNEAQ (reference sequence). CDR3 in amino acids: CASSLGVGRVYNEQFF. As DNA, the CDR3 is TGTGCCAGCAGCTTAGGTGTAGGGAGGGTTTACAATGAGCAGTTCTTC.

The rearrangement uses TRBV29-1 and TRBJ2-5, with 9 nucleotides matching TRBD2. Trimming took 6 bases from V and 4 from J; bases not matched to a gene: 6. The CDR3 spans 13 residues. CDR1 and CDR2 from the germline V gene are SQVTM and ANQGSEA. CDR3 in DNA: TGCAGCGTATTTAGCGGGGGAAGAGAGACCCAGTACTTC. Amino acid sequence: CSVFSGGRETQYF.

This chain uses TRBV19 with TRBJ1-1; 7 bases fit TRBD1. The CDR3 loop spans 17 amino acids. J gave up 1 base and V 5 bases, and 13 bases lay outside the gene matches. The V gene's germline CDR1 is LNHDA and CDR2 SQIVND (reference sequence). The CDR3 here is CASSLSVGGWGNTEAFF. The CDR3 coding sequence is TGTGCCAGTAGTCTATCGGTAGGGGGCTGGGGGAACACTGAAGCTTTCTTT.

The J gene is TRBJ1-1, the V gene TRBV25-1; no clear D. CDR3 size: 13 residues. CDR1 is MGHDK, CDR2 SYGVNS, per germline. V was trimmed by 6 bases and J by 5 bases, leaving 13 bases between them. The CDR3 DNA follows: TGTGCCAGCAGGAAGGAGTCGGGAACTGAAGCTTTCTTT. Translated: CASRKESGTEAFF.

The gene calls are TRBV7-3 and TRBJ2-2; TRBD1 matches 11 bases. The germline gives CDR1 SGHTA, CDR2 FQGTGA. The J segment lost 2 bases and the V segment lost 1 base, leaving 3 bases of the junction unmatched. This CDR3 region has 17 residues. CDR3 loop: CASSLKGQGANTGELFF. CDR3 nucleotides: TGTGCCAGCAGCTTAAAAGGACAGGGGGCTAACACCGGGGAGCTGTTTTTT.

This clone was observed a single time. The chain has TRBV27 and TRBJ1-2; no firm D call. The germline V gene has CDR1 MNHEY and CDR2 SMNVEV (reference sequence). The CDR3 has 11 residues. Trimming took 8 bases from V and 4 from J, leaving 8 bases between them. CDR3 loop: CASASLYGYTF. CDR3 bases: TGTGCCAGCGCAAGCCTCTATGGCTACACCTTC.

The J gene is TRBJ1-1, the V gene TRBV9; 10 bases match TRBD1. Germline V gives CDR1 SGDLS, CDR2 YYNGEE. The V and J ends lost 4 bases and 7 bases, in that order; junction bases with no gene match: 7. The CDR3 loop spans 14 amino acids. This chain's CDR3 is CASSLMGQGNEAFF. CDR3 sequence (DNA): TGTGCCAGCAGCTTAATGGGACAGGGGAATGAAGCTTTCTTT.

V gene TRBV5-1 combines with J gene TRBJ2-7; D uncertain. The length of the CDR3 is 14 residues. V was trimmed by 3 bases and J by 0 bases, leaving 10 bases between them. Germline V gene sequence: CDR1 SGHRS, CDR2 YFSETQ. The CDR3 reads CASSSRPGSYEQYF. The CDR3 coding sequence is TGCGCCAGCAGCTCCCGCCCCGGCTCCTACGAGCAGTACTTC. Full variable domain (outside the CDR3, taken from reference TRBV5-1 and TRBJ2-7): KAGVTQTPRYLIKTRGQQVTLSCSPISGHRSVSWYQQTPGQGLQFLFEYFSETQRNKGNFPGRFSGRQFSNSRSEMNVSTLELGDSALYLCASSSRPGSYEQYFGPGTRLTVT.

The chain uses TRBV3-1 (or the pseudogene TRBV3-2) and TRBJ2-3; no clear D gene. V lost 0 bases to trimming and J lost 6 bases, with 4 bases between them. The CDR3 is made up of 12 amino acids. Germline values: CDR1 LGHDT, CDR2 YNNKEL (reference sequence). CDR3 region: CASSQDLDTQYF. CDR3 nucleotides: TGTGCCAGCAGCCAAGATCTGGATACGCAGTATTTT.

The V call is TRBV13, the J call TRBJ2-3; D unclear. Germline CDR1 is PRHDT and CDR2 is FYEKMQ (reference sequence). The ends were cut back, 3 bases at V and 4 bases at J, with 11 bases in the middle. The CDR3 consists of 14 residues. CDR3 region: CASSLIRGPDTQYF. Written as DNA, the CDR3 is TGTGCCAGCAGCTTGATACGCGGTCCAGATACGCAGTATTTT.

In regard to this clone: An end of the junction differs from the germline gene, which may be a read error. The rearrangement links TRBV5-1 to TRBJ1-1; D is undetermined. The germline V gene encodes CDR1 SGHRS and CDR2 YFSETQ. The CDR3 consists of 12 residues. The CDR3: CASSLENSEAFF. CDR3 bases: TGCGCCAGCAGCTTGGAGAACAGTGAAGCTTTCTTT.

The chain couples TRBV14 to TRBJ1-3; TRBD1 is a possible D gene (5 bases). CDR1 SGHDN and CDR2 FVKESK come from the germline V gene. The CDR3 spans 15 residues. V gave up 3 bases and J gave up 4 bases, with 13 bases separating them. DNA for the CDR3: TGTGCCAGCAGCCATAGGGGTAATTTGGGAAACACCATATATTTT. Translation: CASSHRGNLGNTIYF. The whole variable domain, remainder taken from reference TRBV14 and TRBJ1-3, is EAGVTQFPSHSVIEKGQTVTLRCDPISGHDNLYWYRRVMGKEIKFLLHFVKESKQDESGMPNNRFLAERTGGTYSTLKVQPAELEDSGVYFCASSHRGNLGNTIYFGEGSWLTVV.

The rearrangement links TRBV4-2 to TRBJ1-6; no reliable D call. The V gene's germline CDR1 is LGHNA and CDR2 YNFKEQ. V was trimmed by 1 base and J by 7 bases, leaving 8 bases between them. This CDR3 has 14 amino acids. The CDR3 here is CASSQGQANSPLHF. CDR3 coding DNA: TGTGCCAGCAGCCAAGGGCAGGCAAATTCACCCCTCCACTTT.

CDR3: CASSSYGGYTEAFF. CDR3 in DNA: TGTGCCAGCAGCTCGTACGGGGGATACACTGAAGCTTTCTTT. The V call is TRBV13, the J call TRBJ1-1, with a weak D call TRBD1 (5 bases). Germline V gives CDR1 PRHDT, CDR2 FYEKMQ (reference sequence). The CDR3 extends over 14 amino acids. V shed 4 bases and J shed 3 bases, with 12 bases lying between them.